This T cell receptor beta chain was documented in a study of T cell changes during pregnancy in multiple sclerosis. Looked up from germline, CDR1 is SGHTA and CDR2 is FQGNSA. CDR3 length: 14 amino acids. The junction had 4 bases not matched to a gene; V was cut back by 4 bases and J by 3 bases. Repertoires were generated with immunoSEQ multiplex PCR, while TCRdb's copy carries only in-frame clones and drops some. The sample shows under 95,000 clones, approximately 92% of them seen only once. Sample: peripheral blood, taken after pregnancy. The chain employs TRBV7-2 and TRBJ2-3; TRBD2 aligns across 7 bases. The TCR comes from a female donor with multiple sclerosis, enrolled in a pregnancy study. For the CDR3, the DNA is TGTGCCAGCAGCTGGACTAGTCAGACAGATACGCAGTATTTT. It translates to CASSWTSQTDTQYF. Full variable domain (missing parts from reference TRBV7-2 and TRBJ2-3): GAGVSQSPSNKVTEKGKDVELRCDPISGHTALYWYRQSLGQGLEFLIYFQGNSAPDKSGLPSDRFSAERTGGSVSTLTIQRTQQEDSAVYLCASSWTSQTDTQYFGPGTRLTVL.